This T cell receptor (beta chain) comes out of a study of OX40 agonist ivuxolimab in advanced cancers. Assay: immunoSEQ multiplex PCR; the TCRdb copy retains only in-frame clones and omits some. Found here are some 64,000 clones, about 90% of them singletons; the top ten hold roughly 25%. This CDR3 comprises 15 residues. Germline CDR1 is MNHEY and CDR2 is SMNVEV (reference sequence). After removal of 2 bases from V and 7 bases from J, the junction contained 6 bases not matched to a gene. This TCR derives from an adult with an advanced solid tumor such as melanoma, head and neck, liver or kidney cancer. The input for sequencing was CD4+ or CD8+ T cells sorted from blood, taken in a trial of the OX40 agonist ivuxolimab. V gene TRBV27 combines with J gene TRBJ1-1; 11 positions match TRBD1. The CDR3 region has the DNA TGTGCCAGCAGTTTAGTCGGGGACAGGGGGTTTGAAGCTTTCTTT. As protein: CASSLVGDRGFEAFF.